A selection of T cell receptor beta chains follows, all from one sample in a study of blood T cell repertoires in COVID-19. Repertoires were generated with immunoSEQ multiplex PCR, while TCRdb's copy carries only in-frame clones and drops some. Of hundreds of thousands of clones detected, roughly nine tenths appear once; the ten largest clones hold roughly 0.92%. Sequencing was carried out using peripheral blood. These receptors came from a man younger than 30 with COVID-19, enrolled during active disease. CDR3s include the opening cysteine and the closing phenylalanine or tryptophan. The D gene is left open where the match is weak. Clone size is shown for a subset of rows, as once, few, many or a class of expanded clone.

j_call: TRBJ2-1
d_call: -
v_call: TRBV6-5
clone_size: -
cdr3_aa: CASSLGNEQFF
cdr3_nt: TGTGCCAGCAGCCTCGGCAATGAGCAGTTCTTC

j_call: TRBJ1-1
d_call: -
v_call: TRBV4-1
clone_size: -
cdr3_aa: CASSHGAMNTEAFF
cdr3_nt: TGCGCCAGCAGCCATGGGGCGATGAACACTGAAGCTTTCTTT

j_call: TRBJ2-7
d_call: -
v_call: TRBV5-1
clone_size: -
cdr3_aa: CASSLVGISEQYF
cdr3_nt: TGCGCCAGCAGCTTGGTCGGGATTAGCGAGCAGTACTTC

j_call: TRBJ1-2
d_call: -
v_call: TRBV7-2
clone_size: few
cdr3_aa: CASSFLASPDNGYTF
cdr3_nt: TGTGCCAGCAGCTTCTTAGCCAGCCCAGATAATGGCTACACCTTC

j_call: TRBJ1-3
d_call: TRBD1
v_call: TRBV5-4
clone_size: -
cdr3_aa: CASSSIDRGHTIYF
cdr3_nt: TGTGCCAGCAGCTCGATCGACAGGGGACACACCATATATTTT

j_call: TRBJ1-6
d_call: -
v_call: TRBV19
clone_size: once
cdr3_aa: CATRGQGKPPLHF
cdr3_nt: TGTGCCACCAGAGGGCAGGGGAAACCACCCCTCCACTTT

j_call: TRBJ2-5
d_call: -
v_call: TRBV5-1
clone_size: -
cdr3_aa: CASRSVGVQETQYF
cdr3_nt: TGCGCCAGCAGGTCGGTCGGGGTTCAAGAGACCCAGTACTTC

j_call: TRBJ2-3
d_call: -
v_call: TRBV5-4
clone_size: -
cdr3_aa: CASSLEGGRSDTQYF
cdr3_nt: TGTGCCAGCAGCTTGGAGGGGGGGCGCTCAGATACGCAGTATTTT

j_call: TRBJ1-5
d_call: TRBD1
v_call: TRBV5-8
clone_size: -
cdr3_aa: CASSTGQPPNSNQPQHF
cdr3_nt: TGTGCCAGCAGCACGGGACAGCCCCCAAATAGCAATCAGCCCCAGCATTTT

j_call: TRBJ2-4
d_call: -
v_call: TRBV7-9
clone_size: -
cdr3_aa: CASSLTGAKNIQYF
cdr3_nt: TGTGCCAGCAGCTTAACCGGGGCCAAAAACATTCAGTACTTC

j_call: TRBJ1-5
d_call: TRBD1
v_call: TRBV29-1
clone_size: -
cdr3_aa: CSVRTGGRGNQPQHF
cdr3_nt: TGCAGCGTTCGAACAGGGGGCAGGGGCAATCAGCCCCAGCATTTT

j_call: TRBJ2-5
d_call: -
v_call: TRBV18
clone_size: -
cdr3_aa: CASSPTRQQETQYF
cdr3_nt: TGTGCCAGCTCACCTACCCGACAGCAAGAGACCCAGTACTTC

j_call: TRBJ2-2
d_call: -
v_call: TRBV19
clone_size: -
cdr3_aa: CASSIVGRGTGELFF
cdr3_nt: TGTGCCAGTAGTATTGTGGGTCGGGGCACCGGGGAGCTGTTTTTT

j_call: TRBJ1-2
d_call: -
v_call: TRBV18
clone_size: -
cdr3_aa: CASSPTGEAGGYTF
cdr3_nt: TGTGCCAGCTCACCAACGGGGGAAGCGGGCGGCTACACCTTC

j_call: TRBJ2-7
d_call: TRBD1
v_call: TRBV7-9
clone_size: -
cdr3_aa: CASSTGDRGNYEQYF
cdr3_nt: TGTGCCAGCAGCACGGGGGACAGGGGAAACTACGAGCAGTACTTC

j_call: TRBJ2-7
d_call: TRBD2
v_call: TRBV27
clone_size: many
cdr3_aa: CASSLTSGTSYEQYF
cdr3_nt: TGTGCCAGCAGTTTAACTAGCGGGACTTCCTACGAGCAGTACTTC

j_call: TRBJ2-7
d_call: TRBD2
v_call: TRBV5-6
clone_size: few
cdr3_aa: CASSRLAGKPNEQYF
cdr3_nt: TGTGCCAGCAGCCGACTAGCGGGGAAACCTAACGAGCAGTACTTC

j_call: TRBJ1-4
d_call: -
v_call: TRBV5-5
clone_size: -
cdr3_aa: CASSLFGRGTGEKLFF
cdr3_nt: TGTGCCAGCAGCTTGTTTGGCCGAGGGACTGGGGAAAAACTGTTTTTT

j_call: TRBJ2-7
d_call: TRBD2
v_call: TRBV3-1/TRBV3-2
clone_size: -
cdr3_aa: CASSQRTSGGRTYEQYF
cdr3_nt: TGTGCCAGCAGCCAAAGAACTAGCGGGGGACGAACCTACGAGCAGTACTTC

j_call: TRBJ2-1
d_call: TRBD2
v_call: TRBV7-8
clone_size: once
cdr3_aa: CASSRGLADLGYEQFF
cdr3_nt: TGTGCCAGCAGCAGAGGACTAGCGGATTTAGGGTATGAGCAGTTCTTC

j_call: TRBJ2-5
d_call: TRBD1
v_call: TRBV6-5
clone_size: -
cdr3_aa: CASGMTGTETQYF
cdr3_nt: TGTGCCAGCGGCATGACAGGGACCGAGACCCAGTACTTC

j_call: TRBJ2-1
d_call: TRBD2
v_call: TRBV7-9
clone_size: once
cdr3_aa: CASSTGLVNEQFF
cdr3_nt: TGTGCCAGCAGCACGGGACTAGTAAATGAGCAGTTCTTC

j_call: TRBJ1-2
d_call: -
v_call: TRBV7-8
clone_size: -
cdr3_aa: CASSLDSGQGLGYGYTF
cdr3_nt: TGTGCCAGCAGCTTAGACTCAGGGCAGGGGCTCGGTTATGGCTACACCTTC

j_call: TRBJ2-1
d_call: -
v_call: TRBV24-1
clone_size: few
cdr3_aa: CATSDFSHEQFF
cdr3_nt: TGTGCCACCAGTGATTTCAGTCATGAGCAGTTCTTC

j_call: TRBJ2-3
d_call: TRBD2
v_call: TRBV7-6
clone_size: -
cdr3_aa: CASSYIAGEGNTQYF
cdr3_nt: TGTGCCAGCAGCTATATAGCGGGGGAGGGAAATACGCAGTATTTT

j_call: TRBJ2-3
d_call: -
v_call: TRBV2
clone_size: -
cdr3_aa: CASRRGLHTQYF
cdr3_nt: TGTGCCAGCAGACGAGGCCTTCATACGCAGTATTTT

j_call: TRBJ1-2
d_call: -
v_call: TRBV18
clone_size: -
cdr3_aa: CASSPLGAGSDYGYTF
cdr3_nt: TGTGCCAGCTCACCACTGGGGGCAGGGAGTGACTATGGCTACACCTTC

j_call: TRBJ1-3
d_call: TRBD1
v_call: TRBV7-9
clone_size: -
cdr3_aa: CASSITSLGQLHSGNTIYF
cdr3_nt: TGTGCCAGCAGCATAACGTCCTTGGGACAGCTCCACTCTGGAAACACCATATATTTT

j_call: TRBJ2-5
d_call: TRBD2
v_call: TRBV12-3/TRBV12-4
clone_size: -
cdr3_aa: CASSSRTRETQYF
cdr3_nt: TGTGCCAGCAGTTCCCGGACTAGAGAGACCCAGTACTTC

j_call: TRBJ2-5
d_call: -
v_call: TRBV6-5
clone_size: -
cdr3_aa: CASRRALQETQYF
cdr3_nt: TGTGCCAGCAGGAGGGCCCTACAAGAGACCCAGTACTTC

j_call: TRBJ2-2
d_call: TRBD1
v_call: TRBV7-8
clone_size: -
cdr3_aa: CASRPQGAGELFF
cdr3_nt: TGTGCCAGCCGGCCCCAGGGGGCCGGGGAGCTGTTTTTT

j_call: TRBJ2-7
d_call: TRBD2
v_call: TRBV7-8
clone_size: -
cdr3_aa: CASSLEGGSSYEQYF
cdr3_nt: TGTGCCAGCAGCTTAGAGGGCGGGAGTTCCTACGAGCAGTACTTC

j_call: TRBJ1-1
d_call: -
v_call: TRBV6-5
clone_size: -
cdr3_aa: CATGTALEAFF
cdr3_nt: TGTGCCACCGGGACTGCTCTCGAAGCTTTCTTT

j_call: TRBJ2-1
d_call: TRBD2
v_call: TRBV5-8
clone_size: -
cdr3_aa: CASTEVQRGYNEQFF
cdr3_nt: TGTGCCAGCACCGAAGTGCAGCGGGGTTACAATGAGCAGTTCTTC

j_call: TRBJ1-6
d_call: TRBD1
v_call: TRBV20-1
clone_size: -
cdr3_aa: CSARAGTEHF
cdr3_nt: TGCAGTGCTAGAGCCGGGACAGAGCATTTT

j_call: TRBJ1-3
d_call: -
v_call: TRBV21-1
clone_size: -
cdr3_aa: CASSMGSSGNTIYF
cdr3_nt: TGTGCCAGCAGCATGGGGAGCTCTGGAAACACCATATATTTT

j_call: TRBJ2-3
d_call: TRBD2
v_call: TRBV10-1
clone_size: -
cdr3_aa: CASSELASGGTTDTQYF
cdr3_nt: TGCGCCAGCAGTGAGTTGGCTAGCGGGGGGACCACAGATACGCAGTATTTT

j_call: TRBJ1-5
d_call: -
v_call: TRBV3-1/TRBV3-2
clone_size: once
cdr3_aa: CASSHGTLNHQPQHF
cdr3_nt: TGTGCCAGCTCCCACGGGACACTCAATCACCAGCCCCAGCATTTT

j_call: TRBJ1-1
d_call: -
v_call: TRBV20-1
clone_size: -
cdr3_aa: CSAGLQGDAFF
cdr3_nt: TGCAGTGCTGGATTACAGGGAGACGCTTTCTTT

j_call: TRBJ1-6
d_call: -
v_call: TRBV3-1/TRBV3-2
clone_size: -
cdr3_aa: CASSLTSGTYNSPLHF
cdr3_nt: TGTGCCAGCAGCCTAACCTCCGGGACATATAATTCACCCCTCCACTTT

j_call: TRBJ2-5
d_call: -
v_call: TRBV6-5
clone_size: -
cdr3_aa: CASSYTVEETQYF
cdr3_nt: TGTGCCAGCAGTTACACAGTGGAAGAGACCCAGTACTTC

j_call: TRBJ2-2
d_call: TRBD2
v_call: TRBV10-3
clone_size: -
cdr3_aa: CAISEGLAGGPVSGELFF
cdr3_nt: TGTGCCATCAGTGAGGGACTAGCGGGAGGGCCCGTCTCCGGGGAGCTGTTTTTT

j_call: TRBJ1-3
d_call: TRBD1
v_call: TRBV2
clone_size: -
cdr3_aa: CASSGTGGSGNTIYF
cdr3_nt: TGTGCCAGCAGTGGGACAGGGGGATCTGGAAACACCATATATTTT

j_call: TRBJ2-3
d_call: -
v_call: TRBV24-1
clone_size: -
cdr3_aa: CATSDLQDAQDTQYF
cdr3_nt: TGTGCCACCAGTGACTTACAGGATGCACAAGATACGCAGTATTTT

j_call: TRBJ2-2
d_call: -
v_call: TRBV4-1
clone_size: -
cdr3_aa: CASSQPGQPTGELFF
cdr3_nt: TGCGCCAGCAGCCAACCGGGACAACCCACCGGGGAGCTGTTTTTT